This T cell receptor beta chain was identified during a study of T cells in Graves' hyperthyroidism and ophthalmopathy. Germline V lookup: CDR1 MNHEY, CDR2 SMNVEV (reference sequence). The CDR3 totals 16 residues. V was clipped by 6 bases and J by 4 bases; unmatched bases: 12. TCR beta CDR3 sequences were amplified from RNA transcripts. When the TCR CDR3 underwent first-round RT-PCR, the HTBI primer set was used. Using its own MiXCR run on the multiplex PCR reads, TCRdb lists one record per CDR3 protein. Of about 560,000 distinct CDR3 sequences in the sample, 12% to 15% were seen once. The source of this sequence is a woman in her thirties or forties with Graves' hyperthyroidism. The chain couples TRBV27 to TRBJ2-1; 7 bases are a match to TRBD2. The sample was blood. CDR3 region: CASSLIAGLLYNEQFF. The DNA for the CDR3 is TGTGCCAGCAGCCTGATAGCGGGTCTGCTATACAATGAGCAGTTCTTC.